This T cell receptor beta chain stems from a study of blood T cell repertoires in COVID-19. For the study at large: Samples taken during acute and convalescent COVID-19 were collected in the United States, Italy and Spain. T cells, B-cell-depleted T cells, or PBMCs supplied cDNA or gDNA.

The CDR3 runs to 11 residues. Trimming stripped 3 bases from V and 8 bases from J, with 8 bases between. The germline V gene has CDR1 SGHTS and CDR2 YDEGEE. In the original analysis: Scientists estimated how many nucleated cells there were by amplifying reference gene primers. Clones were sequenced by immunoSEQ multiplex PCR, and TCRdb holds only the in-frame ones, with some missing. That table furnishes V, J and clone size, whereas the DNA furnished D and trimming. The sample includes about 300,000 clones, about 85% of them seen just once. The genes are TRBV5-8 and TRBJ1-1; possibly TRBD1 for D (6 bases). The sequence was obtained from a human donor in a cohort sampled during active COVID-19. Sequencing used peripheral blood. CDR3 in amino acids: CASSWTAEAFF. For the CDR3, the DNA is TGTGCCAGCAGCTGGACAGCCGAAGCTTTCTTT.